The clone carrying this T cell receptor beta chain has only a few counts. Its specificity is unknown. This sample was taken from a study of blood T cells in healthy people across ages. With a J-beta primer mix and a sample-barcoded 5' primer, a second PCR ran roughly 6 to 11 cycles. MiXCR, run by TCRdb on the 5' RACE reads, gives a single entry per CDR3 protein. The sample has about 1.5 million distinct CDR3 sequences; 40% to 45% are singletons. Points from the study as a whole: Using unsorted PBMCs precluded a conclusive naive versus antigen-experienced comparison.

CDR1 is MGHDK and CDR2 is SYGVNS in the germline V gene. The CDR3 is made up of 12 amino acids. V lost 4 bases to trimming and J lost 8 bases; unmatched junction nucleotides: 2. Sequences were obtained from blood. This TCR was recovered from a young woman in good health. The rearrangement links TRBV25-1 to TRBJ2-7; 10 bases line up with TRBD1. The CDR3 loop reads CASSGTGGKQYF. In DNA form, the CDR3 reads TGTGCCAGCAGTGGGACAGGGGGGAAGCAGTACTTC.